This passage covers 9 T cell receptor beta chains from one sample sequenced in a study of T cell responses to AZD1222 COVID-19 vaccine. Data came from immunoSEQ multiplex PCR; TCRdb stores just in-frame clones and leaves some out. The table lists about 140,000 clones, 88% of them singletons. Sequenced here: peripheral blood, sampled 28 days after the second dose of the MenACWY control vaccine. These receptors originate from an adult who received the MenACWY meningococcal vaccine as a control.

The chain is built from TRBV9 and TRBJ1-1, with D uncertain. The CDR3 runs to 13 residues. V lost 2 bases and J 0 bases, leaving 5 bases between the germline ends. Germline V CDR1 and CDR2: SGDLS, YYNGEE. CDR3 nucleotide sequence: TGTGCCAGCAGCGTGGGTATGAACACTGAAGCTTTCTTT. Its translation: CASSVGMNTEAFF.

A word on this clone: Other DNA sequences within the sample encode an identical CDR3. The chain is built from TRBV9 and TRBJ1-1; D not resolved. The germline V gene encodes CDR1 SGDLS and CDR2 YYNGEE. The CDR3 runs to 13 residues. V lost 1 base and J 1 base, leaving 5 bases between the germline ends. The chain's CDR3 is CASSVSPNTEAFF. DNA for the CDR3: TGTGCCAGCAGCGTATCCCCGAACACTGAAGCTTTCTTT. Complete variable domain (other parts from reference TRBV9 and TRBJ1-1): DSGVTQTPKHLITATGQRVTLRCSPRSGDLSVYWYQQSLDQGLQFLIQYYNGEERAKGNILERFSAQQFPDLHSELNLSSLELGDSALYFCASSVSPNTEAFFGQGTRLTVV.

V gene TRBV28 combines with J gene TRBJ2-2; TRBD2 agrees at 10 bases. V shed 1 base, J shed 4 bases, and the junction held 21 bases outside the gene matches. The CDR3 is 22 amino acids. CDR1 is MDHEN and CDR2 is SYDVKM in the germline V gene. This chain's CDR3 is CASSLSPLPPAGGPRGTGELFF. In DNA form, the CDR3 reads TGTGCCAGCAGTTTATCCCCCCTCCCCCCAGCGGGAGGGCCCAGGGGCACCGGGGAGCTGTTTTTT.

V usage is TRBV4-2 and J usage is TRBJ2-4; D not certain. CDR1 and CDR2 from the germline V gene are LGHNA and YNFKEQ. Trimming took 0 bases from V and 0 from J, leaving 12 bases between them. This CDR3 region has 17 residues. CDR3 in DNA: TGTGCCAGCAGCCAAGATCTTGCGGTCCTAGCCAAAAACATTCAGTACTTC. Protein sequence: CASSQDLAVLAKNIQYF.

This sequence joins TRBV5-1 and TRBJ2-3, with D perhaps being TRBD1 or TRBD2 (6 bases each). CDR1 is SGHRS, CDR2 YFSETQ, per germline. Trimming left V 4 bases short and J 4 bases short, with 7 bases between. CDR3 length: 12 amino acids. Here the CDR3 DNA reads TGCGCCAGCAGCAGGGGGGCAGATACGCAGTATTTT. Amino acids: CASSRGADTQYF.

The chain couples TRBV5-8 to TRBJ1-2; D unresolved. The CDR3 covers 16 residues. V gave up 6 bases and J gave up 4 bases, with 22 bases separating them. Germline V gives CDR1 SGHTS, CDR2 YDEGEE. The CDR3 bases are TGTGCCAGCAACCACCCCTCTCCGGAGTATGGCTATGGCTACACCTTC. Protein: CASNHPSPEYGYGYTF.

The rearrangement uses TRBV4-2 and TRBJ1-3; D gene ambiguous. The CDR3 sequence is 16 residues long. CDR1 and CDR2 from the germline V gene are LGHNA and YNFKEQ. The V gene lost 0 bases and the J gene lost 4 bases, with 13 bases spanning the gap. CDR3 protein: CASSQDFGLRGNTIYF. CDR3 nucleotides: TGTGCCAGCAGCCAAGATTTCGGACTTCGGGGAAACACCATATATTTT.

This chain uses TRBV20-1 with TRBJ2-3; D not certain. The CDR3 covers 11 residues. The V end was cut by 3 bases, the J end by 0 bases, with 1 base between. The germline V gene has CDR1 DFQATT and CDR2 SNEGSKA (reference sequence). The chain's CDR3 is CSARSTDTQYF. The CDR3 region has the DNA TGCAGTGCTAGGAGCACAGATACGCAGTATTTT.

The chain is built from TRBV19 and TRBJ1-5; D unresolved. The CDR3 has 15 amino acids. Germline lookup yields CDR1 LNHDA and CDR2 SQIVND (reference sequence). V was cut by 7 bases and J by 4 bases, with 17 bases left in between. The DNA of the CDR3 is TGTGCCAGTACCAGCCTACGGGCTTCAAATCAGCCCCAGCATTTT. It yields the protein CASTSLRASNQPQHF.